Below are 11 T cell receptor beta chains sequenced from a single sample in a study of OX40 agonist ivuxolimab in advanced cancers. Clones were read by immunoSEQ multiplex PCR, and TCRdb kept only the in-frame ones, dropping some. The table records tens of thousands of clones, 79% of them present only once. The source material was CD4+ or CD8+ T cells sorted from blood, sampled in a trial of the OX40 agonist ivuxolimab. The receptors stem from an adult with an advanced solid tumor such as melanoma, head and neck, liver or kidney cancer.

This clone was seen more than once but under ten times. This sequence joins TRBV29-1 and TRBJ1-2, with a possible D match to TRBD1 (6 bases). V shed 6 bases and J shed 4 bases, with 12 bases lying between them. Germline V CDR1 and CDR2: SQVTM, ANQGSEA. This CDR3 contains 12 residues. The CDR3 loop reads CSVPTGIYGYTF. The CDR3 coding sequence is TGCAGCGTACCCACAGGGATCTATGGCTACACCTTC.

The chain couples TRBV19 to TRBJ1-2; no clear D gene. The CDR3 has 14 amino acids. The V end lost 2 bases, the J end lost 8 bases, and 15 bases lay between the germline ends. Germline loops: CDR1 LNHDA, CDR2 SQIVND (reference sequence). The CDR3 is CASSITAELRGYTF. In DNA form, the CDR3 reads TGTGCCAGTAGTATAACGGCGGAGCTTAGGGGCTACACCTTC.

The V gene is TRBV7-8, the J gene TRBJ2-7, with a possible D match to TRBD2 (6 bases). CDR3 length: 14 residues. CDR1 SGHVS and CDR2 FQNEAQ come from the germline V gene. With 1 base removed from V and 3 bases from J, the gap between germline ends came to 10 bases. CDR3 region: CASSLDAGGYEQYF. The DNA for the CDR3 is TGTGCCAGCAGCTTAGATGCCGGGGGCTACGAGCAGTACTTC.

J is TRBJ1-1 and V is TRBV7-9; D is perhaps TRBD1 (5 bases). From germline, CDR1 is SEHNR and CDR2 FQNEAQ (reference sequence). V lost 5 bases and J lost 7, with 14 bases in between. The CDR3 has 13 residues. In nucleotides, the CDR3 is TGTGCCAGCAGCATCCAGGGTGGTGGTGAAGCTTTCTTT. Protein: CASSIQGGGEAFF.

The rearrangement joins TRBV6-5 to TRBJ2-7; D is possibly TRBD1 (5 bases). Germline CDR1 is MNHEY and CDR2 is SVGAGI. There are 15 residues in the CDR3. Trimming cost V 0 bases and J 5 bases, with 14 bases left between them. As DNA, the CDR3 is TGTGCCAGCAGTTACTCGGGTCAGGGCATCCACGAGCAGTACTTC. Protein product: CASSYSGQGIHEQYF.

The chain employs TRBV7-6 and TRBJ2-2; 9 bases match TRBD2. The CDR3 is 20 amino acids. Trimming took 5 bases from V and 4 from J; bases not matched to a gene: 20. CDR1 and CDR2 from the germline V gene are SGHVS and FNYEAQ. The CDR3 DNA follows: TGTGCCAGCAGCCCTCGACTAGCGGACCGGGTGGGAGGAGGCACCGGGGAGCTGTTTTTT. This translates into CASSPRLADRVGGGTGELFF.

This clone appeared a few times. The rearrangement links TRBV6-1 to TRBJ1-1, with a tentative D call TRBD1 (6 bases). The CDR3 totals 13 residues. The germline V gene encodes CDR1 MNHNS and CDR2 SASEGT. V lost 4 bases, J lost 1 base, and 7 bases lay in between. Written as DNA, the CDR3 is TGTGCCAGCAGTGTAGGGGGGAACACTGAAGCTTTCTTT. It specifies CASSVGGNTEAFF.

V is TRBV7-9 and J is TRBJ2-5, with a weak D call TRBD2 (5 bases). The length of the CDR3 is 12 residues. V was trimmed by 5 bases and J by 5 bases, leaving 9 bases between them. CDR1 is SEHNR, CDR2 FQNEAQ, per germline (reference sequence). The CDR3 sequence is CASSAGTETQYF. The CDR3 region has the DNA TGTGCCAGCAGCGCGGGTACTGAGACCCAGTACTTC.

There are a few counts of this clone. The V call is TRBV4-1, the J call TRBJ1-5; no clear D gene. Per germline, CDR1 MGHRA and CDR2 YSYEKL. The ends were cut back, 3 bases at V and 1 base at J, with 13 bases in the middle. This CDR3 comprises 16 residues. CDR3 protein: CASSHLGIVSNQPQHF. The CDR3 DNA is TGCGCCAGCAGCCACTTAGGGATTGTGAGCAATCAGCCCCAGCATTTT.

CDR3 sequence: CASSPWGGYYGYTF. As DNA, the CDR3 is TGTGCCAGCAGTCCTTGGGGGGGATACTATGGCTACACCTTC. The chain couples TRBV28 to TRBJ1-2; D might be TRBD1 (5 bases). Looked up from germline, CDR1 is MDHEN and CDR2 is SYDVKM. The CDR3 contains 14 residues. V dropped 5 bases and J dropped 3 bases, with 13 bases sitting between them.

This clone was observed a handful of times. V usage is TRBV18 and J usage is TRBJ1-2; possibly TRBD1 for D (6 bases). Germline CDR1 is KGHSH and CDR2 is LQKENI. V gave up 5 bases and J gave up 2 bases, with 9 bases separating them. The CDR3 loop spans 13 amino acids. This CDR3 reads CASSSQGNYGYTF. CDR3 coding DNA: TGTGCCAGCTCATCCCAGGGGAACTATGGCTACACCTTC.